The 21 T cell receptor beta chains presented below share a single source sample, sequenced in a study of cytomegalovirus exposure and HLA in healthy donors. Primers for the PCR totalled 60 Vbeta and 13 Jbeta. TCRdb keeps only in-frame clones here, not all; method: immunoSEQ multiplex PCR. Of 100,000 to 150,000 clones listed, roughly 73% are singletons. Input material: PBMCs. These receptors all stem from a man between 60 and 75 years old in good health and CMV-seropositive.

The chain couples TRBV4-1 to TRBJ1-1; the D gene is possibly TRBD1 (5 bases). V gave up 8 bases and J gave up 1 base, with 23 bases separating them. The CDR3 runs 17 residues. Germline CDR1 MGHRA, CDR2 YSYEKL. The CDR3 DNA sequence: TGCGCCAGCCGCAAAGTCCCCCTTGGCAGGGCGAACACTGAAGCTTTCTTT. It is translated as CASRKVPLGRANTEAFF.

The chain is built from TRBV9 and TRBJ1-2; no firm D call. CDR1 is SGDLS and CDR2 is YYNGEE in the germline V gene. Trimming shortened V by 0 bases and J by 0 bases, and 9 bases separated the two germline ends. The CDR3 length is 15 residues. The CDR3 spells CASSVDPGSNYGYTF. The DNA of the CDR3 is TGTGCCAGCAGCGTAGACCCGGGGTCTAACTATGGCTACACCTTC. Full variable domain (remainder filled in from reference TRBV9 and TRBJ1-2): DSGVTQTPKHLITATGQRVTLRCSPRSGDLSVYWYQQSLDQGLQFLIQYYNGEERAKGNILERFSAQQFPDLHSELNLSSLELGDSALYFCASSVDPGSNYGYTFGSGTRLTVV.

This clone has only one observation. This chain connects TRBV5-4 to TRBJ1-1, with a tentative D call TRBD1 (5 bases). This CDR3 has 13 amino acids. The germline CDR1 and CDR2 sequences are SGHNT and YYREEE (reference sequence). The V gene lost 2 bases and the J gene lost 1 base, with 6 bases spanning the gap. CDR3 nucleotide sequence: TGTGCCAGCAGCTTCGGGGGGAACACTGAAGCTTTCTTT. Its translation is CASSFGGNTEAFF.

This clone was seen a handful of times. This sequence joins TRBV5-5 and TRBJ1-3, with D unresolved. CDR3 size: 12 residues. CDR1 SGHKS and CDR2 YYEKEE come from the germline V gene (reference sequence). V was trimmed by 1 base and J by 8 bases, leaving 7 bases between them. The CDR3: CASSLRGDTIYF. DNA of the CDR3: TGTGCCAGCAGCTTGCGGGGTGACACCATATATTTT.

This clone is a singleton in its sample. For the CDR3, the DNA is TGTGCCAGCAGCATCCCGGGACAGGGCGGAGAGACCCAGTACTTC. Translated, it gives CASSIPGQGGETQYF. The chain carries TRBV5-4 and TRBJ2-5; 9 positions agree with TRBD1. Losses at the gene ends were 4 bases for V and 4 bases for J; bases not matched to a gene: 8. The length of the CDR3 is 15 residues. The V gene's germline CDR1 is SGHNT and CDR2 YYREEE (reference sequence). Full variable domain (missing parts from reference TRBV5-4 and TRBJ2-5): ETGVTQSPTHLIKTRGQQVTLRCSSQSGHNTVSWYQQALGQGPQFIFQYYREEENGRGNFPPRFSGLQFPNYSSELNVNALELDDSALYLCASSIPGQGGETQYFGPGTRLLVL.

This rearrangement joins TRBV7-9 to TRBJ2-5, with D perhaps TRBD2 (5 bases). The germline V gene encodes CDR1 SEHNR and CDR2 FQNEAQ (reference sequence). The CDR3 has 14 residues. V lost 5 bases and J 5 bases, leaving 15 bases between the germline ends. As DNA, the CDR3 is TGTGCCAGCAGCCTAGGACTCTCTGGGGAGACCCAGTACTTC. It translates to CASSLGLSGETQYF.

The chain recombines TRBV27 with TRBJ1-5; D call uncertain. Between the trimmed V and J ends, which lost 1 base and 5 bases, there was a span of 9 bases. The length of the CDR3 is 14 residues. In germline, CDR1 is MNHEY, CDR2 SMNVEV (reference sequence). For the CDR3, the DNA is TGTGCCAGCAGTTTATGGGCAGCCGATCAGCCCCAGCATTTT. The encoded protein is CASSLWAADQPQHF.

About this clone: The sample contains more than one DNA sequence encoding this CDR3. The V and J genes are TRBV5-1 and TRBJ1-1, with 7 bases that match TRBD1. The CDR3 runs 15 residues. The V gene end was trimmed by 1 base and the J gene end by 2 bases; junction bases not matched to a gene: 5. CDR1 is SGHRS, CDR2 YFSETQ, per germline. The CDR3 protein is CASSLWDSYNTEAFF. The DNA of the CDR3 is TGCGCCAGCAGCTTGTGGGACAGCTATAACACTGAAGCTTTCTTT.

This chain connects TRBV14 to TRBJ1-6; D is undetermined. Germline CDR1 is SGHDN and CDR2 is FVKESK. The germline V and J ends were trimmed by 4 bases and 10 bases, with 17 bases remaining between them. The CDR3 is 15 amino acids. The CDR3 here is CASSPYSGPLSPLHF. In DNA form, the CDR3 reads TGTGCCAGCAGCCCTTATAGCGGACCTCTATCACCCCTCCACTTT.

The gene calls are TRBV11-2 and TRBJ2-7; TRBD1 is a possible D gene (6 bases). The CDR3 sequence is 14 residues long. Trimming removed 0 bases at V and 2 bases at J, with 8 bases between. Germline-derived CDR1 and CDR2 are SGHAT and FQNNGV. CDR3 region: CASSLDGTTYEQYF. DNA of the CDR3: TGTGCCAGCAGCTTAGATGGGACAACCTACGAGCAGTACTTC.

This chain links TRBV6-5 with TRBJ1-1; no definite D call. V lost 1 base, J lost 5 bases, and 2 bases lay in between. CDR1 is MNHEY and CDR2 is SVGAGI in the germline V gene. The CDR3 consists of 11 residues. Here the CDR3 reads CASSYLTEAFF. CDR3 in DNA: TGTGCCAGCAGTTACTTAACTGAAGCTTTCTTT.

The chain employs TRBV5-6 and TRBJ2-3; maybe TRBD2 (6 bases). Germline CDR1 is SGHDT and CDR2 is YYEEEE. CDR3 length: 17 amino acids. Trimming removed 4 bases at V and 1 base at J, with 19 bases between. The chain's CDR3 is CASSRSPTRPRTDTQYF. CDR3 nucleotide sequence: TGTGCCAGCAGCCGTAGCCCGACTAGGCCTCGCACAGATACGCAGTATTTT.

The gene calls are TRBV10-3 and TRBJ1-2; TRBD1 aligns across 7 bases. V shed 0 bases, J shed 6 bases, and the junction held 1 base outside the gene matches. The V gene's germline CDR1 is ENHRY and CDR2 SYGVKD. The CDR3 sequence is 13 residues long. The CDR3 region has the DNA TGTGCCATCAGTGAGTCAGGGGGCGATGGCTACACCTTC. This gives the protein CAISESGGDGYTF.

The chain carries TRBV10-3 and TRBJ2-5; D is possibly TRBD1 (5 bases). Trimming stripped 2 bases from V and 5 bases from J, with 9 bases between. The V gene's germline CDR1 is ENHRY and CDR2 SYGVKD. The CDR3 covers 13 residues. CDR3 loop: CAISEGRDETQYF. DNA for the CDR3: TGTGCCATCAGTGAGGGCAGGGATGAGACCCAGTACTTC.

As concerns this clone: A read error may produce the germline difference seen at one junction end. The chain links TRBV30 to TRBJ1-2; D is perhaps TRBD1 (6 bases). This CDR3 has 15 amino acids. The V gene's germline CDR1 is GTSNPN and CDR2 SVGIG (reference sequence). The CDR3 is CAWSRSDSGLRGYPF. DNA of the CDR3: TGTGCCTGGAGTCGGTCGGACAGTGGCCTCCGAGGCTACCCCTTC.

This chain joins TRBV27 and TRBJ1-6; D remains unclear. Germline V lookup: CDR1 MNHEY, CDR2 SMNVEV (reference sequence). The CDR3 is 14 residues long. The germline V and J ends were trimmed by 4 bases and 0 bases, with 4 bases remaining between them. As DNA, the CDR3 is TGTGCCAGCAGTTCCAGCTCCTATAATTCACCCCTCCACTTT. This encodes CASSSSSYNSPLHF.

The chain is built from TRBV7-3 and TRBJ1-5; unclear D gene. The CDR3 sequence is 13 residues long. Germline V gene lookup returns CDR1 SGHTA and CDR2 FQGTGA. V gave up 3 bases and J gave up 1 base, with 4 bases separating them. CDR3 bases: TGTGCCAGCAGCTTGAGCAGCAATCAGCCCCAGCATTTT. This translates into CASSLSSNQPQHF.

The chain carries TRBV30 and TRBJ1-1; weak D call: TRBD1 (5 bases). CDR3 size: 13 residues. V was cut by 3 bases and J by 2 bases, with 10 bases left in between. Per the germline V gene, CDR1 is GTSNPN and CDR2 is SVGIG (reference sequence). This chain's CDR3 is CAWRDRPNTEAFF. The CDR3 coding sequence is TGTGCCTGGAGAGACAGACCAAACACTGAAGCTTTCTTT.

The V call is TRBV9, the J call TRBJ2-3; TRBD1 is a possible D gene (6 bases). CDR1 is SGDLS and CDR2 is YYNGEE in the germline V gene. V lost 1 base to trimming and J lost 3 bases, with 9 bases between them. This CDR3 region has 14 residues. CDR3 sequence (DNA): TGTGCCAGCAGCGTACAACAGGGAACAGATACGCAGTATTTT. Encoded protein: CASSVQQGTDTQYF. Full variable domain (missing parts from reference TRBV9 and TRBJ2-3): DSGVTQTPKHLITATGQRVTLRCSPRSGDLSVYWYQQSLDQGLQFLIQYYNGEERAKGNILERFSAQQFPDLHSELNLSSLELGDSALYFCASSVQQGTDTQYFGPGTRLTVL.

The chain links TRBV7-9 to TRBJ1-2, with D tentatively TRBD1 (5 bases). Germline V gene lookup returns CDR1 SEHNR and CDR2 FQNEAQ (reference sequence). This CDR3 is built from 16 residues. V dropped 5 bases and J dropped 6 bases, with 22 bases sitting between them. In nucleotides, the CDR3 is TGTGCCAGCAGCCAGACGTCGGGGGGGGATTGGGATGGCTACACCTTC. Translated: CASSQTSGGDWDGYTF.

The table lists this clone with a count of one. This chain uses TRBV7-9 with TRBJ1-5; D gene unclear. This CDR3 contains 14 residues. Germline CDR1 SEHNR, CDR2 FQNEAQ (reference sequence). The V end was cut by 5 bases, the J end by 3 bases, with 11 bases between. CDR3 sequence (DNA): TGTGCCAGCAGCGGAAACCAGGTCAATCAGCCCCAGCATTTT. Translated: CASSGNQVNQPQHF.